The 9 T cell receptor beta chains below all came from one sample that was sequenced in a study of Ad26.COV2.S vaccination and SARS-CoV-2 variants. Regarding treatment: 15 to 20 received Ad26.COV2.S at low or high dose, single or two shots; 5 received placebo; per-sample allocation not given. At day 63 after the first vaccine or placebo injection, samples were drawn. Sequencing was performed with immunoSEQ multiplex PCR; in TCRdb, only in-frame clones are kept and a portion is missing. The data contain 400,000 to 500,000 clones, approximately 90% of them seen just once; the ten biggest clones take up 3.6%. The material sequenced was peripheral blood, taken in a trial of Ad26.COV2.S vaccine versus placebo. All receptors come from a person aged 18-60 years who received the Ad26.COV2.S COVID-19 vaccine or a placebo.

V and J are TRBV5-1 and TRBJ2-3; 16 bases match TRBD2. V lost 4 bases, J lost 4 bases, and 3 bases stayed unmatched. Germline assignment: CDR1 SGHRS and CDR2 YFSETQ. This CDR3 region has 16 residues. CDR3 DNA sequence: TGCGCCAGCAGCCCAGGGACTAGCGGGGGGGCAGATACGCAGTATTTT. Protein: CASSPGTSGGADTQYF.

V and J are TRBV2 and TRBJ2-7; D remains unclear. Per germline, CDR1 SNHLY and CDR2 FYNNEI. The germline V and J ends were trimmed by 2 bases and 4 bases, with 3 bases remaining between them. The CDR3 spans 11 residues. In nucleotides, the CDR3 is TGTGCCAGCAGTGAATGGTACGAGCAGTACTTC. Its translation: CASSEWYEQYF. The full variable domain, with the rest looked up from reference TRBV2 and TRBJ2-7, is EPEVTQTPSHQVTQMGQEVILRCVPISNHLYFYWYRQILGQKVEFLVSFYNNEISEKSEIFDDQFSVERPDGSNFTLKIRSTKLEDSAMYFCASSEWYEQYFGPGTRLTVT.

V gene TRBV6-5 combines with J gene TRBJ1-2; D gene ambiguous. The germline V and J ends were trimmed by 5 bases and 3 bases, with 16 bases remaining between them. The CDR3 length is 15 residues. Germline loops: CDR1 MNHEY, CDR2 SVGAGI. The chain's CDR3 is CASSPRLENYYGYTF. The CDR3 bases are TGTGCCAGCAGTCCCAGGTTAGAGAATTACTATGGCTACACCTTC.

The CDR3 region has the DNA TGTGCCAGCACCACTGGGAGCAATCAGCCCCAGCATTTT. Its protein is CASTTGSNQPQHF. V and J are TRBV12-3 or TRBV12-4 and TRBJ1-5; D is unclear. The CDR3 is 13 residues long. Trimming removed 7 bases at V and 1 base at J, with 8 bases between.

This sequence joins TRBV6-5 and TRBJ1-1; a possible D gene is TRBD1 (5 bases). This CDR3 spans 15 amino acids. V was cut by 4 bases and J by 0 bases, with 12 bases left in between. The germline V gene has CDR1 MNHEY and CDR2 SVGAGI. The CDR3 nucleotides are TGTGCCAGCAGTTCGGGGGGTTCACTGAACACTGAAGCTTTCTTT. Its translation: CASSSGGSLNTEAFF.

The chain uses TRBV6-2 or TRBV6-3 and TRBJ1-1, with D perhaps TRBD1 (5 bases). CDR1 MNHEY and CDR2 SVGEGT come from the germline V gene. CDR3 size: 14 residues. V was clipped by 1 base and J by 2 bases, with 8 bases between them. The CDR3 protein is CASSYFDRNTEAFF. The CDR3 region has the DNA TGTGCCAGCAGTTACTTCGACAGAAACACTGAAGCTTTCTTT.

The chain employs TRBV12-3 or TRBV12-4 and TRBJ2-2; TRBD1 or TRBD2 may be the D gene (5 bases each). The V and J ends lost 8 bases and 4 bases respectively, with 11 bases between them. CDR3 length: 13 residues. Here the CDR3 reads CASSRGGTGELFF. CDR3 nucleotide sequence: TGTGCCAGCTCTCGGGGCGGCACCGGGGAGCTGTTTTTT.

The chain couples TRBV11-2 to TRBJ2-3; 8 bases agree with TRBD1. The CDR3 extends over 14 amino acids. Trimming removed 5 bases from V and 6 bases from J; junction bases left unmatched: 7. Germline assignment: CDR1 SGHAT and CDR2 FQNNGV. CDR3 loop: CASSLDRGADTQYF. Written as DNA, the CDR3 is TGTGCCAGCAGCCTCGACAGGGGTGCGGATACGCAGTATTTT.

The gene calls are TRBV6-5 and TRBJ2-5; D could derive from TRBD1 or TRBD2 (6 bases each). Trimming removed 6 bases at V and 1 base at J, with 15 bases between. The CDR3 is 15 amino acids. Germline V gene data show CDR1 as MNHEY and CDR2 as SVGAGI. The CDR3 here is CASRPGPGAQETQYF. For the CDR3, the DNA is TGTGCCAGCAGGCCAGGGCCGGGGGCCCAAGAGACCCAGTACTTC.